Sequencing of this T cell receptor (beta chain) was carried out in a study of long-term antiretroviral therapy in people with HIV. Looking at the study overall: The earliest samples predate the 2015 immediate-ART recommendation by about a decade.

The authors ran the immunoSEQ assay, v3.0, at survey level. Profiling relied on immunoSEQ multiplex PCR, and the TCRdb table lists in-frame clones only, not all of them. This table holds 42,000 or so clones, approximately 86% found once. This clone appeared a few times. CDR1 MNHEY and CDR2 SMNVEV come from the germline V gene (reference sequence). Trimming took off 6 bases at V and 0 bases at J, with 11 bases between the two ends. The CDR3 is 14 amino acids. The chain couples TRBV27 to TRBJ1-2; possibly TRBD1 for D (6 bases). This TCR was sampled from a woman aged 50 to 60 with HIV. Specimen: unsorted PBMCs, collected 0.1 years before starting antiretroviral therapy. The CDR3 is CASSLQGANYGYTF. In DNA form, the CDR3 reads TGTGCCAGCAGCCTACAGGGCGCTAACTATGGCTACACCTTC.